This entry lists 12 T cell receptor beta chains sequenced from one sample in a study of blood T cells in healthy people across ages. The second PCR ran roughly 7 to 11 cycles with a sample-barcoded 5' primer and J-beta primers. Each CDR3 protein is one row after TCRdb ran MiXCR on the 5' RACE reads. The repertoire holds 1,500,000 or so distinct CDR3 sequences, with 40% to 45% as singletons. Sequences were obtained from blood. The receptors stem from a woman between 18 and 29 years old in good health.

The gene calls are TRBV20-1 and TRBJ1-1; D remains ambiguous. The CDR3 length is 14 residues. Germline loops: CDR1 DFQATT, CDR2 SNEGSKA (reference sequence). Trimming pared 0 bases from V and 1 base from J, leaving 9 bases between. The CDR3 nucleotides are TGCAGTGCTAGAGAGGCAAGAGGGAACACTGAAGCTTTCTTT. Protein sequence: CSAREARGNTEAFF.

This clonotype was recorded many times. The chain links TRBV12-3 or TRBV12-4 to TRBJ2-1; 10 nucleotides agree with TRBD1. After removal of 3 bases from V and 6 bases from J, the junction contained 5 bases not matched to a gene. This CDR3 has 15 residues. The DNA for the CDR3 is TGTGCCAGCAGTTTCGGACAGGGGGGCACCAATGAGCAGTTCTTC. The encoded protein is CASSFGQGGTNEQFF.

A note on this clonotype: The germline gene is not matched at one end of the junction; a read error may be the cause. The rearrangement joins TRBV15 to TRBJ1-4, with D possibly being TRBD1 (6 bases). The V gene's germline CDR1 is LNHNV and CDR2 YYDKDF (reference sequence). This CDR3 is built from 18 residues. DNA for the CDR3: TGTGCCGCCAGCAGAGATCACCTGGGAGGGGGGACTAATGAAAAACTGTTTTTT. Translated: CAASRDHLGGGTNEKLFF.

This clonotype has a handful of counts. The V and J genes are TRBV12-3 or TRBV12-4 and TRBJ2-7; 12 nucleotides match TRBD2. The CDR3 totals 16 residues. The trim removed 4 bases at V and 2 bases at J, leaving 6 bases unmatched. The CDR3 spells CASSSSGRALTYEQYF. The CDR3 nucleotides are TGTGCCAGCAGTTCTAGCGGGAGGGCCCTTACCTACGAGCAGTACTTC.

For the CDR3, the DNA is TGTGCCAGCAGTTTAAAGTACAGGGGAGAGGAAAAACTGTTTTTT. Its translation is CASSLKYRGEEKLFF. The rearrangement uses TRBV28 and TRBJ1-4; TRBD1 matches at 7 bases. From germline, CDR1 is MDHEN and CDR2 SYDVKM. The CDR3 spans 15 residues. Trimming took 2 bases from V and 8 from J; bases not matched to a gene: 8.

This clonotype was detected only a few times. The chain combines TRBV7-2 with TRBJ2-7, with a tentative D call TRBD1 (6 bases). This CDR3 is 13 amino acids long. V was cut by 5 bases and J by 5 bases, with 13 bases left in between. CDR1 is SGHTA, CDR2 FQGNSA, per germline. DNA for the CDR3: TGTGCCAGCAGCCGTAGACAGGATCACGAGCAGTACTTC. Translated: CASSRRQDHEQYF.

This chain uses TRBV7-7 with TRBJ2-1; D gene unclear. V was pared by 1 base and J by 0 bases, with 10 bases between. This CDR3 region has 16 residues. The germline CDR1 and CDR2 sequences are SSHAT and FNYEAQ (reference sequence). CDR3 region: CASSLGPRSSYNEQFF. Written as DNA, the CDR3 is TGTGCCAGCAGCTTAGGGCCGAGGAGCTCCTACAATGAGCAGTTCTTC. The full variable domain, rest sourced from reference TRBV7-7 and TRBJ2-1, is GAGVSQSPRYKVTKRGQDVTLRCDPISSHATLYWYQQALGQGPEFLTYFNYEAQPDKSGLPSDRFSAERPEGSISTLTIQRTEQRDSAMYRCASSLGPRSSYNEQFFGPGTRLTVL.

V is TRBV2 and J is TRBJ2-5; possible D gene TRBD2, 8 bases. The length of the CDR3 is 13 residues. Germline V gives CDR1 SNHLY, CDR2 FYNNEI. V lost 6 bases to trimming and J lost 5 bases, with 13 bases between them. In DNA form, the CDR3 reads TGTGCCAGCAGGACAGGGACTAGTGAGACCCAGTACTTC. Its translation: CASRTGTSETQYF.

The chain combines TRBV20-1 with TRBJ2-4, with 9 positions matching TRBD1. The J call is in doubt because the DNA end fits TRBJ2-7 better. Germline CDR1 DFQATT, CDR2 SNEGSKA (reference sequence). The CDR3 covers 16 residues. The CDR3 DNA reads as TGCAGTGCTAGAGGATCCTCTGGGACAGGGCTTTACGAGCAGTACTTC. This sequence encodes CSARGSSGTGLYEQYF.

The chain carries TRBV7-2 and TRBJ1-3, with D unresolved. Germline V CDR1 and CDR2: SGHTA, FQGNSA. The CDR3 sequence is 15 residues long. Trimming took off 1 base at V and 4 bases at J, with 11 bases between the two ends. The CDR3 protein is CASSLGRGRGNTIYF. The CDR3 nucleotides are TGTGCCAGCAGCTTAGGACGGGGTCGGGGAAACACCATATATTTT.

The chain has TRBV20-1 and TRBJ2-4; TRBD2 aligns across 12 bases. Trimming removed 0 bases from V and 16 bases from J; junction bases left unmatched: 4. Germline V gene data show CDR1 as DFQATT and CDR2 as SNEGSKA (reference sequence). The CDR3 has 12 amino acids. CDR3 bases: TGCAGTGCTAGAGAAACTAGCGGGAGGACCTACTTC. Its protein product is CSARETSGRTYF.

This clonotype turned up a few times. This chain joins TRBV9 and TRBJ1-5, with D possibly TRBD1 on 5 matching bases. The CDR3 contains 14 residues. Trimming took 0 bases from V and 5 from J, leaving 9 bases between them. The germline gives CDR1 SGDLS, CDR2 YYNGEE. CDR3 amino acids: CASSVGDRYQPQHF. CDR3 nucleotide sequence: TGTGCCAGCAGCGTAGGGGACCGGTATCAGCCCCAGCATTTT.